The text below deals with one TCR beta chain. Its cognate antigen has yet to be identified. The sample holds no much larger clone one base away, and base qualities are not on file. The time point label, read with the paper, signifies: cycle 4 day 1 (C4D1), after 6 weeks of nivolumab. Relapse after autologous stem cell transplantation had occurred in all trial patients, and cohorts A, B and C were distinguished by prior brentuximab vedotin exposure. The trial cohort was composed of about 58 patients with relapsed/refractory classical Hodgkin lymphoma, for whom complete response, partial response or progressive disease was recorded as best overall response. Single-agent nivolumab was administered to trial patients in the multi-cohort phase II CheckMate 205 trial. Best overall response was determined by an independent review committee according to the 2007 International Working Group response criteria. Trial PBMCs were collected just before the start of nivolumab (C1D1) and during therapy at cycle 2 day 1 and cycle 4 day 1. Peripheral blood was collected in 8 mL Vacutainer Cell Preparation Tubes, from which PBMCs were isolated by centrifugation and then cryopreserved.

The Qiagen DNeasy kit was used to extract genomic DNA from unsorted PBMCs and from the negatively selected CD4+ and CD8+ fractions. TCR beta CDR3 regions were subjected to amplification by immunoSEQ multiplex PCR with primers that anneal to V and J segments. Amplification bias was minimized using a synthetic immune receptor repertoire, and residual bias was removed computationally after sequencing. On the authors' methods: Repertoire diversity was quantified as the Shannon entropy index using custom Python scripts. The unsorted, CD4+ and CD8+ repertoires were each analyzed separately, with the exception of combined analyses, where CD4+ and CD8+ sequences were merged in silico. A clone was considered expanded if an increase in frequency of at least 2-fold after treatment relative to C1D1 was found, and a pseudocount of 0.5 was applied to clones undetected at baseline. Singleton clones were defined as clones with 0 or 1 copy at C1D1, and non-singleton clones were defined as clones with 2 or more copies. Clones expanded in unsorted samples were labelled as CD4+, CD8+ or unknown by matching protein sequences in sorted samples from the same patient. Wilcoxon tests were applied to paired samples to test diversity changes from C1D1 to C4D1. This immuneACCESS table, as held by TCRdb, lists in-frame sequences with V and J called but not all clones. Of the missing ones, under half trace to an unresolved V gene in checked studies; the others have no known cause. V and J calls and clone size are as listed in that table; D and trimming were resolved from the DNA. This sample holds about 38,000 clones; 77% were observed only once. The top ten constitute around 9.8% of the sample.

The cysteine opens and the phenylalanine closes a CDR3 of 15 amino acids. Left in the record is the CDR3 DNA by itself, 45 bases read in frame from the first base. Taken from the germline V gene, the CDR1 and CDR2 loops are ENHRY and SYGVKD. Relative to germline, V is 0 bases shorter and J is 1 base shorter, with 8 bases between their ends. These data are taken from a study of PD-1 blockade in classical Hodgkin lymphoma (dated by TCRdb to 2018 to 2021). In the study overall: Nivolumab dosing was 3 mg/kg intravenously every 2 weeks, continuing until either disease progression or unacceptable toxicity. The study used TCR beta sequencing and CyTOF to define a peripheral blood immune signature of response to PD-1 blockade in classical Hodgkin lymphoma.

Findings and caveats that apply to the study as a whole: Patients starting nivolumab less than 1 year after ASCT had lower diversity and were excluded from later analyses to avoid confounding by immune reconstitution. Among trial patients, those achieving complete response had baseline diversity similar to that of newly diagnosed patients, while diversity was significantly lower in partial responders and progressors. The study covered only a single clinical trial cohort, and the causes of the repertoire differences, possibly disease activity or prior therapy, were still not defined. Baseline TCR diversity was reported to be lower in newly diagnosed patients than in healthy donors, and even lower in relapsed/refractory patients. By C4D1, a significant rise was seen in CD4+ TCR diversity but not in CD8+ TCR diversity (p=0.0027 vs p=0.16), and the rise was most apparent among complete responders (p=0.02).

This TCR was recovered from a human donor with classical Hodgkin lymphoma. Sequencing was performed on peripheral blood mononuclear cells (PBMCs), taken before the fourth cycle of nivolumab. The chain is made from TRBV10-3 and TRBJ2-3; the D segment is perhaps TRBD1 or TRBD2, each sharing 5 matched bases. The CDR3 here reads CAISESTAGTDTQYF. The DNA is TGTGCCATCAGTGAGTCGACAGCGGGCACAGATACGCAGTATTTT.